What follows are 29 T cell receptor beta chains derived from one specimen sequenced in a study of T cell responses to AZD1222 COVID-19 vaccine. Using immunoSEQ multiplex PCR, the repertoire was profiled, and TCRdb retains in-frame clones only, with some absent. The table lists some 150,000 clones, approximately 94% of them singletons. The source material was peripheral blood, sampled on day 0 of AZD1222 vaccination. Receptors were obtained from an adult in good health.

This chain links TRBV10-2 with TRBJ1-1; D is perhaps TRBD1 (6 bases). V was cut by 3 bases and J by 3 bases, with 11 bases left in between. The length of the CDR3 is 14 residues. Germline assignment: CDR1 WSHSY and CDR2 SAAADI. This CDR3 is CASSDPGEDTEAFF. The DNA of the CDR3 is TGCGCCAGCAGTGATCCAGGGGAGGACACTGAAGCTTTCTTT.

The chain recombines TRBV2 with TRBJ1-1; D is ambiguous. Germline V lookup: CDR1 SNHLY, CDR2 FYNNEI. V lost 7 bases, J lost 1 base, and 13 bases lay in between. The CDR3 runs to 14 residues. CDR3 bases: TGTGCCAGCATACGGCTCCTCCGGAACACTGAAGCTTTCTTT. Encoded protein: CASIRLLRNTEAFF.

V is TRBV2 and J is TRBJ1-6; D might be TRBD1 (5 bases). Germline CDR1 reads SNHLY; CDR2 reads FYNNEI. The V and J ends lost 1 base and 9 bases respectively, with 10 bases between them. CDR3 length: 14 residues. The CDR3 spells CASSEGQGRSPLHF. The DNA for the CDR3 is TGTGCCAGCAGTGAAGGGCAGGGCCGTTCACCCCTCCACTTT.

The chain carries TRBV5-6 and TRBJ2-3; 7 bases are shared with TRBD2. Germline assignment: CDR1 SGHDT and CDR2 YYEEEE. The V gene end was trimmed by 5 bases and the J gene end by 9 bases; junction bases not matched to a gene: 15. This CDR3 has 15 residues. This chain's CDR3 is CASRPMSGARATQYF. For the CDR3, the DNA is TGTGCCAGCAGACCTATGAGCGGGGCCCGGGCGACGCAGTATTTT.

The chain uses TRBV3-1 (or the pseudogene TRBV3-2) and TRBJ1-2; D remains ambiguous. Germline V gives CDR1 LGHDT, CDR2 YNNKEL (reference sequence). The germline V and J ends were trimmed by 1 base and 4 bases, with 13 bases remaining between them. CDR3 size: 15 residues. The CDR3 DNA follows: TGTGCCAGCAGCCAAGGGGGAGGCTCGTCCTATGGCTACACCTTC. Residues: CASSQGGGSSYGYTF.

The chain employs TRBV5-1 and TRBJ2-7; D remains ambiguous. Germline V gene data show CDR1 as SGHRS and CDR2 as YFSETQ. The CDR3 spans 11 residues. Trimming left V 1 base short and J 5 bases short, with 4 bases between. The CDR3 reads CASSLRDEQYF. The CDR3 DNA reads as TGCGCCAGCAGCTTGCGGGACGAGCAGTACTTC.

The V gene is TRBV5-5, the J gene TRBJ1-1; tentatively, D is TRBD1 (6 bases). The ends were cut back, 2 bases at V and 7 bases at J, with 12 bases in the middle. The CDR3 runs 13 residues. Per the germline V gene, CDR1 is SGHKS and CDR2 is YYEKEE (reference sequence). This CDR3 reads CASSFRDTVEAFF. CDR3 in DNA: TGTGCCAGCAGCTTCCGGGACACCGTTGAAGCTTTCTTT.

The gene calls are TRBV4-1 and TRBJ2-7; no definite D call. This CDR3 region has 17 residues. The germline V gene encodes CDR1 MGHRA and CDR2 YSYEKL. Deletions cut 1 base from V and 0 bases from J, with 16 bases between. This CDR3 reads CASSQGPVQESSYEQYF. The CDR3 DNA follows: TGCGCCAGCAGCCAAGGACCGGTGCAGGAGTCCTCCTACGAGCAGTACTTC.

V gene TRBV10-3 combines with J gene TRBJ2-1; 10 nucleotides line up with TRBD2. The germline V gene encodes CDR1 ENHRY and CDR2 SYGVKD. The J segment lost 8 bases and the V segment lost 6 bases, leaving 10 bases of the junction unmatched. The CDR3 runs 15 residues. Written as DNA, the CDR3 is TGTGCCATCAGCCAGCGGGAGGGCCGGGGCGATGAGCAGTTCTTC. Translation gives CAISQREGRGDEQFF.

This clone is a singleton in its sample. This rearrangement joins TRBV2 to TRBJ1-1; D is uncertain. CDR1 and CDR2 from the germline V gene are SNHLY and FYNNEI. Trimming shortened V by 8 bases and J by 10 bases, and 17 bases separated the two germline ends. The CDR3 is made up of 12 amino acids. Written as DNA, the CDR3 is TGTGCCAGCGCGGCGGCGGCCAAAGGAGCTTTCTTT. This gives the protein CASAAAAKGAFF.

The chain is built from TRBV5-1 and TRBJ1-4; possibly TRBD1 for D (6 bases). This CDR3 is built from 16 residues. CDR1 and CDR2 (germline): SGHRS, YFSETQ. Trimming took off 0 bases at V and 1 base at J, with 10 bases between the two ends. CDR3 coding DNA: TGCGCCAGCAGCTTGGAGGGGGAGAGAACTAATGAAAAACTGTTTTTT. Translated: CASSLEGERTNEKLFF.

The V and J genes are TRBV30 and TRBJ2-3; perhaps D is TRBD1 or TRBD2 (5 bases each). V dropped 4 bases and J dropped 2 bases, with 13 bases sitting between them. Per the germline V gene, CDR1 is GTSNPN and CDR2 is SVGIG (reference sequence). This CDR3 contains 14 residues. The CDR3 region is CAWTSVGDTDTQYF. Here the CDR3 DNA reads TGTGCCTGGACGAGTGTGGGGGACACAGATACGCAGTATTTT.

The CDR3 protein is CASSDSGSYEQYF. For the CDR3, the DNA is TGTGCCAGCAGTGACAGCGGGAGTTACGAGCAGTACTTC. This chain links TRBV25-1 with TRBJ2-7, with 8 bases that match TRBD2. Trimming removed 3 bases from V and 4 bases from J; junction bases left unmatched: 2. The CDR3 has 13 residues. CDR1 is MGHDK and CDR2 is SYGVNS in the germline V gene.

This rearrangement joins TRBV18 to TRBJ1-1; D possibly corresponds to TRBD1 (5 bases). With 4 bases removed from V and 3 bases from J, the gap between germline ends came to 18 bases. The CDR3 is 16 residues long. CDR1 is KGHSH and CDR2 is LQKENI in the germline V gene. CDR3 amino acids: CASSRPPGRGDTEAFF. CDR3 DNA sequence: TGTGCCAGCTCACGACCTCCGGGGAGAGGGGACACTGAAGCTTTCTTT.

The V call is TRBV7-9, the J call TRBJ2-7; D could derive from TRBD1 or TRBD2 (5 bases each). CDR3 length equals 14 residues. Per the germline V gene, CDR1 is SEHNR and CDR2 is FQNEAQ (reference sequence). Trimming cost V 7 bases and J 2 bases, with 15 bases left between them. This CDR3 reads CASTPGTRPYEQYF. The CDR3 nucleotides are TGTGCCAGCACCCCCGGGACGCGACCCTACGAGCAGTACTTC.

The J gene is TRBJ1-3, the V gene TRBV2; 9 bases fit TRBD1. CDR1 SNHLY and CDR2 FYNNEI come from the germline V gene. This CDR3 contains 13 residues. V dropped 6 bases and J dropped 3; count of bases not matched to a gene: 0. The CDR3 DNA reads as TGTGCCAGCAGGACAGGGGGTGGAAACACCATATATTTT. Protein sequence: CASRTGGGNTIYF. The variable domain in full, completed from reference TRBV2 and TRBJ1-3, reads EPEVTQTPSHQVTQMGQEVILRCVPISNHLYFYWYRQILGQKVEFLVSFYNNEISEKSEIFDDQFSVERPDGSNFTLKIRSTKLEDSAMYFCASRTGGGNTIYFGEGSWLTVV.

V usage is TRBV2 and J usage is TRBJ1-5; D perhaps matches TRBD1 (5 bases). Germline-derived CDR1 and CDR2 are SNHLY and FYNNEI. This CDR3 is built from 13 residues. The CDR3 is CAARGRMNQPQHF. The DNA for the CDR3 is TGTGCAGCCCGGGGACGGATGAATCAGCCCCAGCATTTT.

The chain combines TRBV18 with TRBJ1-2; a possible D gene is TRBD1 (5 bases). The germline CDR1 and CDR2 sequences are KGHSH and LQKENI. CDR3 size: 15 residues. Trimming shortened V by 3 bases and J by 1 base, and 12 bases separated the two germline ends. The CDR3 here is CASSPNGQVNYGYTF. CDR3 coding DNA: TGTGCCAGCTCACCGAACGGACAAGTTAACTATGGCTACACCTTC.

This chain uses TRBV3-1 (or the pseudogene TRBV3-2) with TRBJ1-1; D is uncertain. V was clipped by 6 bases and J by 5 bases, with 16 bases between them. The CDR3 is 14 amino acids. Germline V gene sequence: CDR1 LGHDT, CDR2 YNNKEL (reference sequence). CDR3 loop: CASRPGKTGTEAFF. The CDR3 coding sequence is TGTGCCAGCAGACCAGGCAAGACGGGTACTGAAGCTTTCTTT.

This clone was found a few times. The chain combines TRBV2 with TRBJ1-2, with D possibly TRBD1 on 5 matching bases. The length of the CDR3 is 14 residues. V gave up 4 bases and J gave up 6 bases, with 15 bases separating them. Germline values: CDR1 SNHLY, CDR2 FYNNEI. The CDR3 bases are TGTGCCAGCAGTGCCCGAGGAGGGGTAGATGGCTACACCTTC. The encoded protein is CASSARGGVDGYTF.

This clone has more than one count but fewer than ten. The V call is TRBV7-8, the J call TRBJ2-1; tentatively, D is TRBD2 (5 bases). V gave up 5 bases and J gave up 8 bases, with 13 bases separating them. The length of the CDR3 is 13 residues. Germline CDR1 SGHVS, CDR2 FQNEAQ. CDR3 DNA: TGTGCCAGCAGCCCTCCTATGCGGGATGAGCAGTTCTTC. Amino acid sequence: CASSPPMRDEQFF. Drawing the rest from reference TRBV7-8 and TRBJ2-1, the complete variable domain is GAGVSQSPRYKVAKRGQDVALRCDPISGHVSLFWYQQALGQGPEFLTYFQNEAQLDKSGLPSDRFFAERPEGSVSTLKIQRTQQEDSAVYLCASSPPMRDEQFFGPGTRLTVL.

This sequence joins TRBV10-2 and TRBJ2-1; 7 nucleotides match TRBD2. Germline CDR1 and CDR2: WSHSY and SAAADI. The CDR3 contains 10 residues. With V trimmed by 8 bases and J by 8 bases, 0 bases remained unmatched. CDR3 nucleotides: TGCGCCAGCGGGAGGGATGAGCAGTTCTTC. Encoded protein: CASGRDEQFF.

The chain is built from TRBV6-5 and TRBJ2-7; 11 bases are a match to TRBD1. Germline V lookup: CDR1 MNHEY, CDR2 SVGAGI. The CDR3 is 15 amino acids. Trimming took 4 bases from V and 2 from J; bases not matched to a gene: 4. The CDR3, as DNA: TGTGCCAGCAGTTCCTGGACAGGGGGCACCTACGAGCAGTACTTC. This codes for CASSSWTGGTYEQYF.

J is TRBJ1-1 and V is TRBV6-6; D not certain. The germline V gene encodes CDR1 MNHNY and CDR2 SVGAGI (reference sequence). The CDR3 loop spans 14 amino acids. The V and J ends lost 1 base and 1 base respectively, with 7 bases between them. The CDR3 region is CASSYYGENTEAFF. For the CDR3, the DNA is TGTGCCAGCAGTTACTACGGGGAGAACACTGAAGCTTTCTTT.

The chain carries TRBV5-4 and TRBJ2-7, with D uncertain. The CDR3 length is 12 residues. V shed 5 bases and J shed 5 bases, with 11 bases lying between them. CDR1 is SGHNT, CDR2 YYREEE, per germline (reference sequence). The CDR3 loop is CASSIDTNEQYF. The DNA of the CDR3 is TGTGCCAGCAGTATTGATACAAACGAGCAGTACTTC.

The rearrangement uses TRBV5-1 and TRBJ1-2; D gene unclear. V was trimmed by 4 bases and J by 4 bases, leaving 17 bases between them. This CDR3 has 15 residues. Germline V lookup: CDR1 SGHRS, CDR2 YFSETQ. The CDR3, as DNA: TGCGCCAGCAGCGCTGCCCCCGACACCTCCTATGGCTACACCTTC. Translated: CASSAAPDTSYGYTF.

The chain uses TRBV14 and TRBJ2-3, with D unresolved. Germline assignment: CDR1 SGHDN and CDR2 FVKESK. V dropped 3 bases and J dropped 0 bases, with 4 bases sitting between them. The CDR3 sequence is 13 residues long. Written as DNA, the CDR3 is TGTGCCAGCAGCCAGGGGAGCACAGATACGCAGTATTTT. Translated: CASSQGSTDTQYF.

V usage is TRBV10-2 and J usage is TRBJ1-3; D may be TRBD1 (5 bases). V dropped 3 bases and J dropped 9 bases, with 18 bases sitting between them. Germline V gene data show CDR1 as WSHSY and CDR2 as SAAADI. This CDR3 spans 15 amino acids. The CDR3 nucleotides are TGCGCCAGCAGTGACCCCGGGGGACCGAGAGGCACCATATATTTT. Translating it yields CASSDPGGPRGTIYF.

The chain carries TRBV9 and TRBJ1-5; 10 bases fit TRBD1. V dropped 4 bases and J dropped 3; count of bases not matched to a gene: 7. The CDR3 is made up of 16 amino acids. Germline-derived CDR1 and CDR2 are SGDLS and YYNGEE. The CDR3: CASSPSDRGLNQPQHF. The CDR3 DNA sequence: TGTGCCAGCAGCCCGAGCGACAGGGGGCTCAATCAGCCCCAGCATTTT.